The text below deals with one T cell receptor delta chain. TCRdb assigns this DNA the protein of a much larger clone, which departs from its translation at residue 18; this likely reflects a read error, and the protein shown comes from translating the DNA. These data come from a study of γδ T cells in repeated Plasmodium falciparum infection. Gammadelta T cells were flow-sorted from PBMC into Vgamma9/Vdelta2+ and Vdelta2-negative populations for bulk analysis. Germline CDR1 TSWWSYY, CDR2 QGS. CDR3 length equals 20 residues. TCRdb reanalysed the multiplex PCR reads with CATT. The sample consists of tens of thousands of delta-chain clones, over 1.3% of them appearing once.

The J gene went uncalled, whereas the V gene is TRDV1; the DNA was not used to check the table's D call, TRDD3. This receptor was taken from a pool of human donors (malaria-infected and uninfected, not separated). Material for sequencing was gamma-delta T cells from blood. The CDR3 coding sequence is TGTGCTCTTGGGGAACCCTACCTCGTCCCAAACAGGGCGTACACCGATAAACCCATCTTT. Encoded protein: CALGEPYLVPNRAYTDKPIF.